Following are 21 T cell receptor beta chains from one sample sequenced in a study of cytomegalovirus exposure and HLA in healthy donors. PCR used 60 Vbeta primers and 13 Jbeta primers. Libraries were prepared by immunoSEQ multiplex PCR; TCRdb keeps only in-frame clonotypes and omits some of them. This table holds some 120,000 clones, approximately 74% found once. The source material was PBMCs. The receptor set was obtained from a man aged 40-49 years in good health and CMV-seropositive.

The chain couples TRBV10-1 to TRBJ2-5; 10 bases map to TRBD2. This CDR3 is built from 14 residues. The germline gives CDR1 WNHNN, CDR2 SYGVQD (reference sequence). V gave up 10 bases and J gave up 2 bases; unmatched junction bases: 7. CDR3 in amino acids: CATRTSGIQETQYF. The CDR3 region has the DNA TGCGCCACCAGGACTAGCGGCATACAAGAGACCCAGTACTTC.

The J gene is TRBJ1-1, the V gene TRBV6-1; D unclear. The CDR3 loop spans 14 amino acids. V gave up 5 bases and J gave up 1 base, with 11 bases separating them. In germline, CDR1 is MNHNS, CDR2 SASEGT. For the CDR3, the DNA is TGTGCCAGCAGTCCAATGACGGGGAACACTGAAGCTTTCTTT. Amino acids: CASSPMTGNTEAFF.

J is TRBJ2-2 and V is TRBV14; no firm D call. Trimming removed 0 bases at V and 0 bases at J, with 8 bases between. Germline CDR1 SGHDN, CDR2 FVKESK. This CDR3 contains 16 residues. CDR3 amino acids: CASSQDQVANTGELFF. Written as DNA, the CDR3 is TGTGCCAGCAGCCAAGATCAGGTCGCGAACACCGGGGAGCTGTTTTTT. Full variable domain (missing parts from reference TRBV14 and TRBJ2-2): EAGVTQFPSHSVIEKGQTVTLRCDPISGHDNLYWYRRVMGKEIKFLLHFVKESKQDESGMPNNRFLAERTGGTYSTLKVQPAELEDSGVYFCASSQDQVANTGELFFGEGSRLTVL.

The chain combines TRBV28 with TRBJ2-2; the D gene is possibly TRBD1 (5 bases). V lost 7 bases and J 5 bases, leaving 14 bases between the germline ends. This CDR3 has 14 residues. CDR1 MDHEN and CDR2 SYDVKM come from the germline V gene. CDR3 nucleotide sequence: TGTGCCAGCACCGGACACGTCGAAACCGGGGAGCTGTTTTTT. Its protein product is CASTGHVETGELFF.

This clone has a handful of counts. V gene TRBV7-8 combines with J gene TRBJ1-2; D uncertain. Deletions cut 2 bases from V and 1 base from J, with 11 bases between. The CDR3 loop spans 15 amino acids. Germline assignment: CDR1 SGHVS and CDR2 FQNEAQ. CDR3 amino acids: CASSLTQVVNYGYTF. The CDR3 bases are TGTGCCAGCAGCTTAACTCAGGTGGTTAACTATGGCTACACCTTC.

The J gene is TRBJ2-2, the V gene TRBV5-6, with a weak D call TRBD2 (6 bases). Trimming shortened V by 0 bases and J by 3 bases, and 12 bases separated the two germline ends. The CDR3 is 16 residues long. CDR1 and CDR2 from the germline V gene are SGHDT and YYEEEE. The CDR3 is CASSLASLAYTGELFF. CDR3 nucleotides: TGTGCCAGCAGCTTGGCCTCACTAGCATACACCGGGGAGCTGTTTTTT.

This clone was seen a handful of times. The rearrangement links TRBV11-3 to TRBJ2-5; 9 bases line up with TRBD1. Germline-derived CDR1 and CDR2 are SGHNT and YENEEA. This CDR3 has 15 amino acids. V gave up 3 bases and J gave up 1 base; unmatched junction bases: 3. The CDR3: CASSFGTGFQETQYF. The CDR3, as DNA: TGTGCCAGCAGCTTTGGGACAGGGTTCCAAGAGACCCAGTACTTC.

The chain recombines TRBV6-5 with TRBJ1-1, with 7 nucleotides matching TRBD1. The length of the CDR3 is 13 residues. CDR1 is MNHEY and CDR2 is SVGAGI in the germline V gene. After removal of 1 base from V and 5 bases from J, the junction contained 1 base not matched to a gene. The CDR3 nucleotides read TGTGCCAGCAGTTACTTGACAGGGACTGAAGCTTTCTTT. Residues: CASSYLTGTEAFF.

This sequence joins TRBV6-1 and TRBJ2-5, with 8 nucleotides matching TRBD2. The CDR3 is 14 residues long. With V trimmed by 4 bases and J by 0 bases, 1 base remained unmatched. The germline gives CDR1 MNHNS, CDR2 SASEGT. DNA of the CDR3: TGTGCCAGCAGTGCGGGGGGGTACCAAGAGACCCAGTACTTC. It codes for CASSAGGYQETQYF.

This clone came up once. The junction and the germline gene differ at one end; a read error may be behind it. J is TRBJ1-6 and V is TRBV6-4, with D unclear. Germline values: CDR1 MRHNA, CDR2 SNTAGT. This CDR3 comprises 13 residues. The CDR3 DNA follows: TGTGCCACCCCACGAAGGTTTTCACCCCTCCGGACTTTT. Protein sequence: CATPRRFSPLRTF.

The CDR3 nucleotides read TGTGCCAGCAGCTTAGATGGACAGGGTTGGAGCAATCAGCCCCAGCATTTT. Translation: CASSLDGQGWSNQPQHF. The J gene is TRBJ1-5, the V gene TRBV7-2; 8 bases match TRBD1. With 1 base clipped from V and 1 base from J, the junction kept 6 bases outside the gene matches. Germline V gene lookup returns CDR1 SGHTA and CDR2 FQGNSA. The CDR3 spans 17 residues.

This clone has only one observation. This chain joins TRBV15 and TRBJ1-2, with D perhaps TRBD1 (5 bases). V was clipped by 5 bases and J by 10 bases, with 17 bases between them. CDR1 is LNHNV, CDR2 YYDKDF, per germline (reference sequence). The CDR3 loop spans 13 amino acids. The CDR3 DNA is TGTGCCACCAGCGGGGGACTCGGGAGGGACTACACCTTC. Translating gives CATSGGLGRDYTF.

This chain links TRBV2 with TRBJ2-1; possible D gene TRBD2, 6 bases. The CDR3 is made up of 13 amino acids. Germline V gives CDR1 SNHLY, CDR2 FYNNEI. Deletions cut 7 bases from V and 12 bases from J, with 19 bases between. CDR3 in amino acids: CASIGDLTGSQFF. In DNA, the CDR3 is TGTGCCAGCATTGGGGACTTAACCGGCTCGCAGTTCTTC. Together with reference TRBV2 and TRBJ2-1, the CDR3 gives the full variable domain: EPEVTQTPSHQVTQMGQEVILRCVPISNHLYFYWYRQILGQKVEFLVSFYNNEISEKSEIFDDQFSVERPDGSNFTLKIRSTKLEDSAMYFCASIGDLTGSQFFGPGTRLTVL.

The CDR3 DNA sequence: TGTGCCAGCACAGATACAATTGGAAACACCATATATTTT. Translating it yields CASTDTIGNTIYF. The J gene is TRBJ1-3, the V gene TRBV5-4; D is unclear. Deletions cut 6 bases from V and 3 bases from J, with 10 bases between. Germline V gene data show CDR1 as SGHNT and CDR2 as YYREEE (reference sequence). This CDR3 contains 13 residues.

The chain uses TRBV9 and TRBJ1-1; D unclear. The germline CDR1 and CDR2 sequences are SGDLS and YYNGEE. Trimming shortened V by 1 base and J by 4 bases, and 5 bases separated the two germline ends. The CDR3 length is 12 residues. This chain's CDR3 is CASSVYSTEAFF. CDR3 DNA: TGTGCCAGCAGCGTATACAGCACTGAAGCTTTCTTT.

The chain combines TRBV7-8 with TRBJ1-1, with TRBD1 as a possible D gene (5 bases). This CDR3 contains 12 residues. Trimming shortened V by 1 base and J by 10 bases, and 10 bases separated the two germline ends. The germline gives CDR1 SGHVS, CDR2 FQNEAQ. This chain's CDR3 is CASSLGPTVAFF. For the CDR3, the DNA is TGTGCCAGCAGCTTAGGTCCGACAGTAGCTTTCTTT.

The V and J genes are TRBV5-1 and TRBJ2-2, with D maybe TRBD2 (6 bases). Trimming cost V 0 bases and J 2 bases, with 8 bases left between them. Germline CDR1 reads SGHRS; CDR2 reads YFSETQ. CDR3 length equals 15 residues. In nucleotides, the CDR3 is TGCGCCAGCAGCTTGGCTGGGACTAACACCGGGGAGCTGTTTTTT. Its translation is CASSLAGTNTGELFF.

This chain connects TRBV2 to TRBJ1-6; D is perhaps TRBD1 (6 bases). The V end was cut by 6 bases, the J end by 0 bases, with 24 bases between. Germline values: CDR1 SNHLY, CDR2 FYNNEI. The length of the CDR3 is 20 residues. CDR3 nucleotides: TGTGCCAGCAGCCAGCCGCGACAGGTGGGCCTTAGCTCCTATAATTCACCCCTCCACTTT. It specifies CASSQPRQVGLSSYNSPLHF.

The chain combines TRBV7-6 with TRBJ2-1; unclear D gene. Trimming stripped 2 bases from V and 8 bases from J, with 10 bases between. Germline CDR1 is SGHVS and CDR2 is FNYEAQ. There are 13 residues in the CDR3. DNA for the CDR3: TGTGCCAGCAGCTTACTCCCAACGGATGAGCAGTTCTTC. This gives the protein CASSLLPTDEQFF.

Here the CDR3 DNA reads TGTGCCAGCAGTGGGGACAGGGGAAAGTCTGGGGCCAACGTCCTGACTTTC. It translates to CASSGDRGKSGANVLTF. This chain connects TRBV28 to TRBJ2-6, with TRBD1 matching over 10 bases. This CDR3 is built from 17 residues. V trimming: 5 bases; J trimming: 1 base; junction bases outside the gene matches: 5. Germline loops: CDR1 MDHEN, CDR2 SYDVKM.

This sequence joins TRBV6-5 and TRBJ1-5, with 8 nucleotides matching TRBD1. V shed 5 bases and J 3 bases; nucleotides not matched to a gene: 3. Germline V gives CDR1 MNHEY, CDR2 SVGAGI. The CDR3 has 14 amino acids. DNA for the CDR3: TGTGCCAGCAGTCGGGACAGGTTCAATCAGCCCCAGCATTTT. It yields the protein CASSRDRFNQPQHF.